This T cell receptor beta chain was observed in a study of CD8+ T cells in alopecia areata. In the study overall: Tofacitinib administration persisted for 6 to 18 months, succeeded by 6 months off drug. Severity of treated patients was scored by affected scalp percentage. General study results and limits: Only a single nonresponder existed, so baseline CD8+ expansion links stay unclear.

In the case of this clone: What it recognizes is unknown.

It was cDNA, reverse transcribed from extracted RNA, that served as the sequencing template. The assay was immunoSEQ multiplex PCR, and TCRdb's table has in-frame clones only and misses some. The sample carries 190,000 or so clones, roughly 53% recorded once. Treatment described: oral pan-JAK inhibitor, 5-10 mg twice daily. T lymphocytes (CD4+ and CD8+) were sorted from PBMCs. The sequenced sample was CD8+ T cells sorted from blood, obtained at week 24, from a patient treated with tofacitinib. This TCR derives from a human donor with alopecia areata.

The CDR3 sequence: CASMRVGNEQFF. The CDR3 DNA reads TGTGCCAGCATGAGGGTGGGTAATGAGCAGTTCTTC. The chain is built from TRBV6-5 and TRBJ2-1; D perhaps matches TRBD2 (5 bases). Trimming shortened V by 7 bases and J by 7 bases, and 11 bases separated the two germline ends. Germline V gene data show CDR1 as MNHEY and CDR2 as SVGAGI. There are 12 residues in the CDR3.